This entry is about one T cell receptor beta chain. These data come from a study of T cell changes during pregnancy in multiple sclerosis. Method: immunoSEQ multiplex PCR; TCRdb's copy keeps in-frame clones and lacks some. The sample yields around 69,000 clones, just over 90% seen once. CDR3 length: 15 residues. The V and J ends lost 2 bases and 6 bases, in that order; junction bases with no gene match: 5. Germline CDR1 SGHRS, CDR2 YFSETQ. The sample was peripheral blood, taken in the third trimester of pregnancy. The J gene is TRBJ2-3, the V gene TRBV5-1, with TRBD2 matching 11 bases. The origin of this receptor is a female donor with multiple sclerosis, enrolled in a pregnancy study. The DNA for the CDR3 is TGCGCCAGCAGCTTTAGCGGGGGGGCCGGGGATACGCAGTATTTT. Protein product: CASSFSGGAGDTQYF. The complete variable domain, with remaining parts taken from reference TRBV5-1 and TRBJ2-3, reads KAGVTQTPRYLIKTRGQQVTLSCSPISGHRSVSWYQQTPGQGLQFLFEYFSETQRNKGNFPGRFSGRQFSNSRSEMNVSTLELGDSALYLCASSFSGGAGDTQYFGPGTRLTVL.